A single sample is the source of the 28 T cell receptor beta chains below, sequenced in a study of response to subunit inactivated influenza vaccine. TCRdb re-derived calls from the RT-PCR reads in MiXCR, one entry per CDR3 protein. The sample includes hundreds of thousands of distinct CDR3 sequences, 9.5% to 13% seen only once; the top ten take approximately 12%. The source was PBMCs from blood, collected more than 35 days after vaccination. These TCRs come from a man aged 45 to 65 who received an inactivated influenza vaccine.

This clonotype was observed a handful of times. The chain combines TRBV20-1 with TRBJ2-5, with D perhaps TRBD2 (5 bases). This CDR3 spans 14 amino acids. The germline V and J ends were trimmed by 6 bases and 5 bases, with 19 bases remaining between them. Germline-derived CDR1 and CDR2 are DFQATT and SNEGSKA (reference sequence). The CDR3 DNA follows: TGCAGTGCCGACGACGGGGTTGGGCGGGAGACCCAGTACTTC. Its protein is CSADDGVGRETQYF.

The table lists this clonotype with a few counts. This chain's CDR3 is CASSSPPLYEQYF. In DNA, the CDR3 is TGTGCCAGCAGTTCACCTCCCCTCTACGAGCAGTACTTC. This rearrangement joins TRBV7-2 to TRBJ2-7; D ambiguous. The CDR3 spans 13 residues. Trimming left V 6 bases short and J 3 bases short, with 12 bases between. Germline assignment: CDR1 SGHTA and CDR2 FQGNSA.

The chain uses TRBV7-2 and TRBJ2-1, with 7 bases that match TRBD2. This CDR3 is built from 16 residues. Per the germline V gene, CDR1 is SGHTA and CDR2 is FQGNSA. The junction had 6 bases not matched to a gene; V was cut back by 3 bases and J by 1 base. CDR3 DNA sequence: TGTGCCAGCAGCTTTGCCGGGACTACATCCTACAATGAGCAGTTCTTC. Protein: CASSFAGTTSYNEQFF.

This clonotype has more than one count but fewer than ten. The chain uses TRBV5-6 and TRBJ1-6; no definite D call. The ends were cut back, 4 bases at V and 4 bases at J, with 12 bases in the middle. CDR1 SGHDT and CDR2 YYEEEE come from the germline V gene. The CDR3 spans 15 residues. DNA for the CDR3: TGTGCCAGCAGCACTGAGGGTAGTTATAATTCACCCCTCCACTTT. Translated, it gives CASSTEGSYNSPLHF.

This clonotype was seen at least ten times. The genes are TRBV20-1 and TRBJ1-1; D possibly corresponds to TRBD1 (5 bases). Germline lookup yields CDR1 DFQATT and CDR2 SNEGSKA (reference sequence). The CDR3 extends over 15 amino acids. The V gene lost 0 bases and the J gene lost 5 bases, with 16 bases spanning the gap. DNA for the CDR3: TGCAGTGCTAGAGACTCAGCCGGGGGTGCGACTGAAGCTTTCTTT. This codes for CSARDSAGGATEAFF.

Ten or more counts support this clonotype. This chain connects TRBV29-1 to TRBJ2-1, with a possible D match to TRBD2 (5 bases). This CDR3 contains 11 residues. The V end was cut by 6 bases, the J end by 4 bases, with 7 bases between. The germline CDR1 and CDR2 sequences are SQVTM and ANQGSEA. The CDR3 region is CSVGLYNEQFF. In nucleotides, the CDR3 is TGCAGCGTCGGACTTTACAATGAGCAGTTCTTC.

The sample holds a few counts of this clonotype. The rearrangement links TRBV7-8 to TRBJ2-2; D remains unclear. Germline-derived CDR1 and CDR2 are SGHVS and FQNEAQ. Deletions cut 4 bases from V and 5 bases from J, with 14 bases between. The CDR3 is made up of 15 amino acids. The CDR3 loop is CASSSRMGRTGELFF. CDR3 nucleotide sequence: TGTGCCAGCAGCTCTCGGATGGGTAGGACCGGGGAGCTGTTTTTT.

This clonotype was seen repeatedly, ten times or more. This chain uses TRBV5-1 with TRBJ2-3; TRBD2 matches 7 bases. This CDR3 is built from 15 residues. V lost 2 bases to trimming and J lost 1 base; unmatched junction nucleotides: 4. In germline, CDR1 is SGHRS, CDR2 YFSETQ. The CDR3 spells CASSLAGPRTDTQYF. The CDR3, as DNA: TGCGCCAGCAGCTTAGCGGGACCACGCACAGATACGCAGTATTTT.

This clonotype occurred a few times. The chain joins TRBV7-2 to TRBJ2-7; TRBD2 agrees at 7 bases. This CDR3 has 16 amino acids. CDR1 and CDR2 (germline): SGHTA, FQGNSA. V shed 5 bases, J shed 2 bases, and the junction held 12 bases outside the gene matches. The CDR3 coding sequence is TGTGCCAGCAGCCAAATGACTAGCTCACCTACCTACGAGCAGTACTTC. This codes for CASSQMTSSPTYEQYF.

J is TRBJ2-1 and V is TRBV2; tentatively, D is TRBD1 or TRBD2 (6 bases each). Trimming took off 4 bases at V and 12 bases at J, with 19 bases between the two ends. Germline values: CDR1 SNHLY, CDR2 FYNNEI. The CDR3 loop spans 14 amino acids. The CDR3 region is CASSVARTGGVQFF. CDR3 sequence (DNA): TGTGCCAGCAGTGTGGCCCGAACCGGGGGCGTGCAGTTCTTC.

The CDR3 region is CASSLRTGTEARAFF. The CDR3 DNA follows: TGCGCCAGCAGCCTCCGGACAGGGACAGAGGCGAGGGCTTTCTTT. The chain joins TRBV5-1 to TRBJ1-1; TRBD1 matches at 8 bases. Trimming at V came to 4 bases and at J to 11 bases, leaving 16 bases not matched to a gene. The CDR3 consists of 15 residues. In germline, CDR1 is SGHRS, CDR2 YFSETQ.

This clonotype occurred a few times. This CDR3 reads CASKGGTSTDTQYF. CDR3 sequence (DNA): TGTGCCAGCAAGGGCGGGACGAGCACAGATACGCAGTATTTT. V is TRBV28 and J is TRBJ2-3; the D gene is possibly TRBD2 (6 bases). This CDR3 region has 14 residues. Germline CDR1 is MDHEN and CDR2 is SYDVKM. V was shortened by 7 bases and J by 0 bases, with 11 bases between the two germline ends.

The V and J genes are TRBV7-2 and TRBJ2-7; 13 bases agree with TRBD2. The CDR3 extends over 15 amino acids. The ends lost 1 base at V and 6 bases at J; junction bases unmatched: 3. Germline CDR1 reads SGHTA; CDR2 reads FQGNSA. CDR3 loop: CASSLELAGGSEQYF. In DNA, the CDR3 is TGTGCCAGCAGCTTAGAACTAGCGGGAGGGAGCGAGCAGTACTTC.

This chain connects TRBV7-8 to TRBJ2-1, with D perhaps being TRBD1 or TRBD2 (5 bases each). The V end was cut by 0 bases, the J end by 6 bases, with 12 bases between. CDR3 length: 15 residues. Germline V gene lookup returns CDR1 SGHVS and CDR2 FQNEAQ. The CDR3 bases are TGTGCCAGCAGCTTAGCCGGGACCCCTCCCAATGAGCAGTTCTTC. Its protein product is CASSLAGTPPNEQFF.

This chain links TRBV5-1 with TRBJ2-6; D might be TRBD1 (5 bases). The CDR3 runs 18 residues. The V gene's germline CDR1 is SGHRS and CDR2 YFSETQ. V lost 3 bases to trimming and J lost 4 bases, with 20 bases between them. The DNA for the CDR3 is TGCGCCAGCAGCTCCCGGGTAGCAGGGCGCCTAGGGGCCAACGTCCTGACTTTC. This gives the protein CASSSRVAGRLGANVLTF.

The chain has TRBV4-2 and TRBJ2-5; D unclear. The CDR3 covers 18 residues. V shed 2 bases and J shed 5 bases, with 24 bases lying between them. Germline-derived CDR1 and CDR2 are LGHNA and YNFKEQ. Here the CDR3 DNA reads TGTGCCAGCAGCCAACACCAATTCTACACTCGTGCTCAGGAGACCCAGTACTTC. Amino acid sequence: CASSQHQFYTRAQETQYF.

In this sample, this clonotype turned up a few times. The rearrangement uses TRBV12-3 or TRBV12-4 and TRBJ2-4, with no clear D. Trimming pared 5 bases from V and 8 bases from J, leaving 13 bases between. The CDR3 is 13 amino acids. The CDR3 spells CASSLDIFYIQYF. CDR3 in DNA: TGTGCCAGCAGTCTCGACATTTTTTACATTCAGTACTTC.

This clonotype was counted between two and nine times. The chain couples TRBV20-1 to TRBJ2-3; TRBD2 aligns across 9 bases. V dropped 1 base and J dropped 4; count of bases not matched to a gene: 12. The CDR3 consists of 17 residues. CDR1 and CDR2 from the germline V gene are DFQATT and SNEGSKA (reference sequence). CDR3 loop: CSARGLAGGPFSDTQYF. CDR3 DNA sequence: TGCAGTGCTAGAGGTTTGGCGGGAGGGCCATTTTCAGATACGCAGTATTTT.

The chain uses TRBV6-2 or TRBV6-3 and TRBJ2-3; 10 bases fit TRBD2. This CDR3 comprises 21 residues. V dropped 0 bases and J dropped 2; count of bases not matched to a gene: 17. Germline V gene data show CDR1 as MNHEY and CDR2 as SVGEGT. As DNA, the CDR3 is TGTGCCAGCAGTTACTCGATGGTTTTAGCGGGAGGCCTCCTCCACACAGATACGCAGTATTTT. It codes for CASSYSMVLAGGLLHTDTQYF.

The chain combines TRBV20-1 with TRBJ2-7; D not resolved. Per germline, CDR1 DFQATT and CDR2 SNEGSKA (reference sequence). The CDR3 is 12 amino acids. V lost 3 bases, J lost 1 base, and 7 bases lay in between. This chain's CDR3 is CSARYNSYEQYF. CDR3 coding DNA: TGCAGTGCTAGGTACAATTCCTACGAGCAGTACTTC.

The rearrangement links TRBV12-3 or TRBV12-4 to TRBJ2-3; D perhaps matches TRBD2 (5 bases). The CDR3 consists of 16 residues. The germline V and J ends were trimmed by 5 bases and 1 base, with 16 bases remaining between them. For the CDR3, the DNA is TGTGCCAGCAGTCTAGGGCGGGTTCGGGGCACAGATACGCAGTATTTT. It encodes CASSLGRVRGTDTQYF.

The chain has TRBV7-3 and TRBJ2-1, with 9 bases fitting TRBD2. V shed 2 bases, J shed 8 bases, and the junction held 10 bases outside the gene matches. Germline CDR1 is SGHTA and CDR2 is FQGTGA. CDR3 length: 16 residues. CDR3 DNA: TGTGCCAGCAGCTTACGTGCTAGCGGGACCTCCGATGAGCAGTTCTTC. It translates to CASSLRASGTSDEQFF.

This clonotype turned up a few times. The V call is TRBV29-1, the J call TRBJ1-2, with TRBD1 matching 9 bases. Trimming cost V 4 bases and J 4 bases; bases outside gene matches: 13. Germline V gives CDR1 SQVTM, CDR2 ANQGSEA. The CDR3 is 16 residues long. This CDR3 reads CSVVSDRGGAGYGYTF. In DNA form, the CDR3 reads TGCAGCGTTGTTTCTGACAGGGGGGGTGCCGGCTATGGCTACACCTTC.

This chain uses TRBV7-9 with TRBJ2-3; D gene uncertain. The germline gives CDR1 SEHNR, CDR2 FQNEAQ (reference sequence). The CDR3 is made up of 11 amino acids. V lost 8 bases to trimming and J lost 5 bases, with 8 bases between them. The DNA of the CDR3 is TGTGCCAGCCAGTCGGGAGATACGCAGTATTTT. Amino acids: CASQSGDTQYF. The whole variable domain, filled in from reference TRBV7-9 and TRBJ2-3, reads DTGVSQNPRHKITKRGQNVTFRCDPISEHNRLYWYRQTLGQGPEFLTYFQNEAQLEKSRLLSDRFSAERPKGSFSTLEIQRTEQGDSAMYLCASQSGDTQYFGPGTRLTVL.

The CDR3 spells CASSQEGTGAEFGEQFF. CDR3 nucleotide sequence: TGCGCCAGCAGCCAAGAAGGTACAGGGGCAGAATTCGGTGAGCAGTTCTTC. The J gene is TRBJ2-1, the V gene TRBV4-3; 7 bases are a match to TRBD1. V trimming: 0 bases; J trimming: 9 bases; junction bases outside the gene matches: 14. CDR1 and CDR2 (germline): LGHNA, YSLEER. CDR3 length: 17 residues.

The sample holds a few counts of this clonotype. The rearrangement links TRBV7-2 to TRBJ2-5; D tentatively fits TRBD1 or TRBD2 (5 bases each). Trimming removed 0 bases at V and 5 bases at J, with 13 bases between. CDR1 is SGHTA, CDR2 FQGNSA, per germline. The CDR3 has 15 residues. The CDR3 bases are TGTGCCAGCAGCTTAGCCAGGGACGGTTGGGAGACCCAGTACTTC. This translates into CASSLARDGWETQYF. Filled out from reference TRBV7-2 and TRBJ2-5, the complete variable domain reads GAGVSQSPSNKVTEKGKDVELRCDPISGHTALYWYRQSLGQGLEFLIYFQGNSAPDKSGLPSDRFSAERTGGSVSTLTIQRTQQEDSAVYLCASSLARDGWETQYFGPGTRLLVL.

On this clonotype itself: A clone one base away is much larger, so this may be a read error. The chain couples TRBV7-2 to TRBJ2-2; 7 bases agree with TRBD2. The V gene's germline CDR1 is SGHTA and CDR2 FQGNSA. V dropped 0 bases and J dropped 4; count of bases not matched to a gene: 11. This CDR3 is 18 amino acids long. The CDR3 DNA sequence: TGTGCCAGCAGCTTAGCAGTAGGACTAGTGGGAGGCACCGGGGAGCTGTTTTTT. Its translation: CASSLAVGLVGGTGELFF.

A few counts support this clonotype. The chain has TRBV5-6 and TRBJ1-1; TRBD1 aligns across 8 bases. This CDR3 has 16 amino acids. Germline V gives CDR1 SGHDT, CDR2 YYEEEE. Trimming at V came to 6 bases and at J to 3 bases, leaving 13 bases not matched to a gene. The CDR3 nucleotides read TGTGCCAGCACAATCAGGGGGCGGCGTAAGGACACTGAAGCTTTCTTT. Its protein is CASTIRGRRKDTEAFF. The variable domain in full, with the rest retrieved from reference TRBV5-6 and TRBJ1-1, is DAGVTQSPTHLIKTRGQQVTLRCSPKSGHDTVSWYQQALGQGPQFIFQYYEEEERQRGNFPDRFSGHQFPNYSSELNVNALLLGDSALYLCASTIRGRRKDTEAFFGQGTRLTVV.